Below, 23 T cell receptor beta chains from the same sample are listed, as sequenced in a study of identical twins. MiXCR, applied by TCRdb to the 5' RACE reads, yields one record per CDR3 protein. There are about 660,000 distinct CDR3 sequences in the sample; about 9.4% occur only once, and 0.98% lies in the top ten. The same sample was also studied in work on yellow fever vaccine responses in identical twins.

The source material was PBMCs. These receptors came from a woman in her late teens or twenties in good health.

The CDR3 DNA sequence: TGTGCCAGCAGGAACCGTGGGGCATTGGGTGAGCAGTTCTTC. Residues: CASRNRGALGEQFF. This chain links TRBV6-1 with TRBJ2-1; D might be TRBD1 (5 bases). The V end was cut by 6 bases, the J end by 9 bases, with 18 bases between. This CDR3 has 14 residues. Per the germline V gene, CDR1 is MNHNS and CDR2 is SASEGT.

This clonotype was observed many times. The chain joins TRBV5-1 to TRBJ1-1, with 7 bases aligning to TRBD1. CDR1 is SGHRS and CDR2 is YFSETQ in the germline V gene. J was trimmed by 4 bases and V by 3 bases; bases with no gene match: 12. The CDR3 has 16 amino acids. DNA for the CDR3: TGCGCCAGCAGCTCAGGGACAGAAGCTGTCGTCACTGAAGCTTTCTTT. It is translated as CASSSGTEAVVTEAFF.

This clonotype has more than one count but fewer than ten. The chain links TRBV28 to TRBJ2-2, with D tentatively TRBD2 (5 bases). CDR1 and CDR2 (germline): MDHEN, SYDVKM. This CDR3 is built from 16 residues. With 4 bases removed from V and 4 bases from J, the gap between germline ends came to 16 bases. CDR3 amino acids: CASSWTLASTTGELFF. The CDR3 region has the DNA TGTGCCAGCAGTTGGACCCTAGCTTCTACCACCGGGGAGCTGTTTTTT.

The rearrangement uses TRBV2 and TRBJ2-1; TRBD2 might be the D (6 bases). Germline lookup yields CDR1 SNHLY and CDR2 FYNNEI. Deletions cut 0 bases from V and 2 bases from J, with 17 bases between. CDR3 size: 18 residues. The CDR3 reads CASSEAGGPSAPYNEQFF. The CDR3 nucleotides are TGTGCCAGCAGTGAAGCGGGAGGACCCTCTGCGCCCTACAATGAGCAGTTCTTC.

This clonotype occurred a few times. This sequence joins TRBV12-3 or TRBV12-4 and TRBJ2-5; 7 bases fit TRBD2. V was pared by 7 bases and J by 10 bases, with 15 bases of the junction left unmatched. The CDR3 runs 14 residues. CDR3 sequence: CASTPLRTSEDQYF. CDR3 sequence (DNA): TGTGCCAGCACCCCTTTACGGACTAGTGAGGACCAGTACTTC.

This clonotype was seen a few times. This sequence joins TRBV6-1 and TRBJ1-2; 9 bases match TRBD1. Germline values: CDR1 MNHNS, CDR2 SASEGT. The length of the CDR3 is 14 residues. The trim removed 5 bases at V and 5 bases at J, leaving 6 bases unmatched. The CDR3, as DNA: TGTGCCAGCAGTATTCGGGGACAGGGTTATGGCTACACCTTC. Encoded protein: CASSIRGQGYGYTF.

This clonotype turned up a few times. The chain recombines TRBV11-2 with TRBJ1-2; 7 nucleotides line up with TRBD1. Trimming cost V 4 bases and J 0 bases; bases outside gene matches: 17. Germline V gene data show CDR1 as SGHAT and CDR2 as FQNNGV. This CDR3 region has 19 residues. The CDR3 reads CASSSTGFPSLAANYGYTF. In nucleotides, the CDR3 is TGTGCCAGCAGCTCGACAGGGTTTCCTTCTTTGGCGGCTAACTATGGCTACACCTTC.

In this sample, this clonotype turned up a few times. V gene TRBV6-5 combines with J gene TRBJ1-2, with D possibly TRBD1 on 6 matching bases. Between the trimmed V and J ends, which lost 10 bases and 6 bases, there was a span of 12 bases. CDR1 and CDR2 (germline): MNHEY, SVGAGI. The CDR3 extends over 11 amino acids. The chain's CDR3 is CATTRGDGYTF. CDR3 coding DNA: TGTGCCACCACTAGGGGGGATGGCTACACCTTC.

This clonotype was counted only a few times. This chain connects TRBV6-4 to TRBJ2-1, with D maybe TRBD2 (6 bases). The CDR3 runs 13 residues. Germline values: CDR1 MRHNA, CDR2 SNTAGT. Trimming shortened V by 8 bases and J by 8 bases, and 16 bases separated the two germline ends. CDR3 protein: CASGFAGFDEQFF. CDR3 coding DNA: TGTGCCAGCGGGTTCGCGGGGTTCGATGAGCAGTTCTTC.

This clonotype was seen more than once but under ten times. This sequence joins TRBV5-1 and TRBJ2-7; D is unclear. Germline CDR1 and CDR2: SGHRS and YFSETQ. Trimming pared 4 bases from V and 0 bases from J, leaving 11 bases between. The CDR3 has 14 amino acids. In DNA form, the CDR3 reads TGCGCCAGCAGCCACGAGACCTACTCCTACGAGCAGTACTTC. Translated: CASSHETYSYEQYF.

CDR3 in DNA: TGCGCCAGCAGCTTGGGTCACTCAACTAATGAAAAACTGTTTTTT. It specifies CASSLGHSTNEKLFF. The chain recombines TRBV5-1 with TRBJ1-4; unclear D gene. Trimming stripped 0 bases from V and 0 bases from J, with 6 bases between. The CDR3 runs to 15 residues. Germline V lookup: CDR1 SGHRS, CDR2 YFSETQ.

This clonotype was found a few times. The rearrangement links TRBV10-3 to TRBJ2-1, with D perhaps being TRBD1 or TRBD2 (5 bases each). The V end was cut by 9 bases, the J end by 9 bases, with 21 bases between. This CDR3 spans 14 amino acids. Looked up from germline, CDR1 is ENHRY and CDR2 is SYGVKD. Here the CDR3 reads CAITPLEGSTEQFF. DNA for the CDR3: TGTGCCATAACCCCACTAGAGGGGAGTACTGAGCAGTTCTTC.

This sequence joins TRBV20-1 and TRBJ2-2; D unresolved. Trimming removed 1 base at V and 0 bases at J, with 6 bases between. The V gene's germline CDR1 is DFQATT and CDR2 SNEGSKA (reference sequence). This CDR3 region has 14 residues. CDR3 DNA: TGCAGTGCTAGAGTGGATCCGAACACCGGGGAGCTGTTTTTT. It codes for CSARVDPNTGELFF.

The chain uses TRBV5-1 and TRBJ2-7, with D possibly being TRBD1 (5 bases). The germline V gene encodes CDR1 SGHRS and CDR2 YFSETQ. V was shortened by 2 bases and J by 2 bases, with 11 bases between the two germline ends. This CDR3 has 14 amino acids. In DNA, the CDR3 is TGCGCCAGCAGCTTTTCTCCAGGGACCTACGAGCAGTACTTC. Translation gives CASSFSPGTYEQYF.

This clonotype has ten or more counts. This sequence joins TRBV29-1 and TRBJ2-7; 10 positions match TRBD1. CDR3 length: 13 residues. With 5 bases clipped from V and 0 bases from J, the junction kept 1 base outside the gene matches. From germline, CDR1 is SQVTM and CDR2 ANQGSEA. The CDR3 here is CSVRTGGSYEQYF. Written as DNA, the CDR3 is TGCAGCGTTAGGACAGGGGGCTCCTACGAGCAGTACTTC.

V and J are TRBV7-6 and TRBJ2-1, with TRBD1 as a possible D gene (6 bases). Germline CDR1 reads SGHVS; CDR2 reads FNYEAQ. Between the trimmed V and J ends, which lost 4 bases and 6 bases, there was a span of 13 bases. The CDR3 extends over 14 amino acids. The DNA of the CDR3 is TGTGCCAGCAGCTCCGGGACAAATTTCAATGAGCAGTTCTTC. This encodes CASSSGTNFNEQFF.

This clonotype came up a few times. The chain recombines TRBV7-3 with TRBJ2-1; 11 bases agree with TRBD2. Germline-derived CDR1 and CDR2 are SGHTA and FQGTGA. The CDR3 spans 18 residues. Trimming took 0 bases from V and 0 from J; bases not matched to a gene: 4. The CDR3 sequence is CASSLTSGGASSYNEQFF. The CDR3 DNA reads as TGTGCCAGCAGCTTAACTAGCGGGGGGGCTAGCTCCTACAATGAGCAGTTCTTC. Full variable domain (outside the CDR3, taken from reference TRBV7-3 and TRBJ2-1): GAGVSQTPSNKVTEKGKYVELRCDPISGHTALYWYRQSLGQGPEFLIYFQGTGAADDSGLPNDRFFAVRPEGSVSTLKIQRTERGDSAVYLCASSLTSGGASSYNEQFFGPGTRLTVL.

In its sample, this clonotype was seen a few times. The rearrangement joins TRBV5-5 to TRBJ2-7; 8 nucleotides line up with TRBD1. The CDR3 is 13 residues long. V shed 4 bases and J 6 bases; nucleotides not matched to a gene: 6. Germline V CDR1 and CDR2: SGHKS, YYEKEE (reference sequence). The CDR3 is CASSAGQVREQYF. The CDR3 DNA is TGTGCCAGCAGCGCGGGACAGGTGCGCGAGCAGTACTTC.

This clonotype was seen more than once but under ten times. The chain couples TRBV5-5 to TRBJ2-3, with a tentative D call TRBD2 (7 bases). Germline-derived CDR1 and CDR2 are SGHKS and YYEKEE (reference sequence). The V end lost 6 bases, the J end lost 6 bases, and 20 bases lay between the germline ends. The CDR3 runs to 15 residues. The DNA for the CDR3 is TGTGCCAGCACCCCGAGGGGGGGATCTCCCGATACGCAGTATTTT. Its protein is CASTPRGGSPDTQYF.

The rearrangement uses TRBV5-5 and TRBJ2-1, with D maybe TRBD2 (6 bases). The CDR3 consists of 14 residues. The V end was cut by 2 bases, the J end by 8 bases, with 14 bases between. In germline, CDR1 is SGHKS, CDR2 YYEKEE (reference sequence). The CDR3 nucleotides are TGTGCCAGCAGCTTCCCCGGGAGACCCGATGAGCAGTTCTTC. Encoded protein: CASSFPGRPDEQFF.

The chain is built from TRBV7-2 and TRBJ2-3; D may be TRBD1 or TRBD2 (6 bases each). This CDR3 has 15 amino acids. V lost 2 bases and J lost 7, with 16 bases in between. Germline V CDR1 and CDR2: SGHTA, FQGNSA. The CDR3 loop is CASSLSPLGGYTQYF. CDR3 bases: TGTGCCAGCAGCTTATCCCCATTAGGGGGGTATACGCAGTATTTT.

This clonotype has a handful of counts. The chain is built from TRBV20-1 and TRBJ2-1; no firm D call. V lost 6 bases to trimming and J lost 1 base, with 16 bases between them. This CDR3 comprises 15 residues. Looked up from germline, CDR1 is DFQATT and CDR2 is SNEGSKA (reference sequence). CDR3 sequence (DNA): TGCAGTGCAAGCGCGGCCTTGTGGTCCTACAATGAGCAGTTCTTC. As protein: CSASAALWSYNEQFF.

The chain is built from TRBV12-3 or TRBV12-4 and TRBJ2-3; D may be TRBD2 (5 bases). V was cut by 3 bases and J by 0 bases, with 10 bases left in between. This CDR3 has 15 residues. The CDR3 protein is CASSFFGISTDTQYF. The CDR3 nucleotides read TGTGCCAGCAGTTTCTTCGGGATTAGCACAGATACGCAGTATTTT.